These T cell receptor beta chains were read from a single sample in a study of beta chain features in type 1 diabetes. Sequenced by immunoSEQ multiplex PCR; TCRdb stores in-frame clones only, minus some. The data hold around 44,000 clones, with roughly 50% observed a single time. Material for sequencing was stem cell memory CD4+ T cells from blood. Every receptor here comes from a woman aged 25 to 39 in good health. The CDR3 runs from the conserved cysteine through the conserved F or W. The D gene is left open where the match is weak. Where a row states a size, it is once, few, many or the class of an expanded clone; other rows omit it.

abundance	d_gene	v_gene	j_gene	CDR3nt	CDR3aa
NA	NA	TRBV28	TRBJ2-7	TGTGCCAGCAGTTTGTCAGGGGTGAATGAGCAGTACTTC	CASSLSGVNEQYF
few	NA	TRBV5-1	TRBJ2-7	TGCGCCAGCAGCTTGGTGGCAGGGTCCTACGAGCAGTACTTC	CASSLVAGSYEQYF
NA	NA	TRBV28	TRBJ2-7	TGTGCCAGCAGTTTATCGGAGGGGTTCGAGCAGTACTTC	CASSLSEGFEQYF
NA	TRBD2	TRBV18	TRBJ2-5	TGTGCCAGCTCACTAGTTTTTAGCGGGACCGAGACCCAGTACTTC	CASSLVFSGTETQYF
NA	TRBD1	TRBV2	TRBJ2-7	TGTGCCAGCAGTCTCTGGGACAGCGTACTCTTC	CASSLWDSVLF
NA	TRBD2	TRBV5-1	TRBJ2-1	TGCGCCAGCAGCTTAGCTAGCGGGAAAGCGTATGAGCAGTTCTTC	CASSLASGKAYEQFF
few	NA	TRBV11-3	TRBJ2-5	TGTGCCAGCAGCTTAGGACCAGGCCAAGAGACCCAGTACTTC	CASSLGPGQETQYF
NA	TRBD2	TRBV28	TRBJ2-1	TGTGCCAGCAGTACACCTGGACTAGCGGGAGCGCTCCAGTTCTTC	CASSTPGLAGALQFF
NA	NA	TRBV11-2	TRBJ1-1	TGTGCCAGCAGCTTCAGAGGGGAGGCGGCTGAAGCTTTCTTT	CASSFRGEAAEAFF
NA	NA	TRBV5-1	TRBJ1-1	TGCGCCAGCAGCTTGGGGGGGGTAAGGGGCACTGAAGCTTTCTTT	CASSLGGVRGTEAFF
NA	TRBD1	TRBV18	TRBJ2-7	TGTGCCAGCTCACCACCGGACAGGGGCACCTCCTACGAGCAGTACTTC	CASSPPDRGTSYEQYF
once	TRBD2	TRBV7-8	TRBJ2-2	TGTGCCAGCAGCGCCCCTAGCGGGATTGGCACCGGGGAGCTGTTTTTT	CASSAPSGIGTGELFF
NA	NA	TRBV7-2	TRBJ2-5	TGTGCCAGCAGCTTAAGCGGTAACAAAGAGGCCCAGTACTTC	CASSLSGNKEAQYF
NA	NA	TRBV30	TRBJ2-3	TGTGCCTGGAGTCTAGGCACAGATACGCAGTATTTT	CAWSLGTDTQYF
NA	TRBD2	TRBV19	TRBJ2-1	TGTGCCAGTAGTATTTATGGGCTAGCGGGTATCGACAATGAGCAGTTCTTC	CASSIYGLAGIDNEQFF
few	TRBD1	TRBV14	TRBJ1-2	TGTGCCAGCAGCCCCCGGACAGGGTACGGCTATGGCTACACCTTC	CASSPRTGYGYGYTF
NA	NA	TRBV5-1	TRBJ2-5	TGCGCCAGCAGCTTCCAGTCTAGCGAGGAGACCCAGTACTTC	CASSFQSSEETQYF
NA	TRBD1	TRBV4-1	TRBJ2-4	TGCGCCAGCAGCCACGCTGAGCCGGGACAGGGGAGTCTCGGAGCCAAAAACATTCAGTACTTC	CASSHAEPGQGSLGAKNIQYF
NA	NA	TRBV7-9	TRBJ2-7	TGTGCCAGCAGCTTAGAACTCCGGGGTGCCGAGCAGTACTTC	CASSLELRGAEQYF
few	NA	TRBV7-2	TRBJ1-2	TGTGCCAGCAGCTTAGCGGGCACGGGGGGCTACACCTTC	CASSLAGTGGYTF
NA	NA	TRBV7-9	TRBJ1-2	TGTGCCAGCAGCTTAACGGGGAGAGGTAACTACACCTTC	CASSLTGRGNYTF
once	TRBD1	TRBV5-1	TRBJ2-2	TGCGCCAGCAGCTTAGGGACAGACACCGGGGAGCTGTTTTTT	CASSLGTDTGELFF
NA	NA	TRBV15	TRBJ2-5	TGTGCCACCAGCAGAGTTGGCCTCGAAGAGACCCAGTACTTC	CATSRVGLEETQYF
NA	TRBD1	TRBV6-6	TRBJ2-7	TGTGCCAGCAGAGCTGGGACAGGTGGAAACTACGAGCAGTACTTC	CASRAGTGGNYEQYF
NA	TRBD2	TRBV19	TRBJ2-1	TGTGCCAGTAGTAAGGGGCCAGCTTTGGGCGGGAGTGATTTCAATGAGCAGTTCTTC	CASSKGPALGGSDFNEQFF
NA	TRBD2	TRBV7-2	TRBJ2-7	TGTGCCAGCAGCTTAGGAGGGACTAGCTACGAGCAGTACTTC	CASSLGGTSYEQYF
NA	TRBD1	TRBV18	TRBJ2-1	TGTGCCAGCTCAATACAGACAGGGGCGGGGAATGAGCAGTTCTTC	CASSIQTGAGNEQFF
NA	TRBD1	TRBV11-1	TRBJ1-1	TGTGCCAGCAGCTACCAGGGACAGTTTACCCCTGAAGCTTTCTTT	CASSYQGQFTPEAFF
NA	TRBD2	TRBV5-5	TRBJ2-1	TGTGCCAGCAGCGGGGGACTAGCGGGAGGCAATGAGCAGTTCTTC	CASSGGLAGGNEQFF
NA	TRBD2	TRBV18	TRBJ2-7	TGTGCCAGCTCCCCGACTAGCGGGAGCGTAGGGGAGCAGTACTTC	CASSPTSGSVGEQYF
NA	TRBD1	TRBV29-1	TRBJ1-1	TGCAGCGTTCCAAGACAGGGAATGAACACTGAAGCTTTCTTT	CSVPRQGMNTEAFF
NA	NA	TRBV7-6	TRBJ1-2	TGTGCCAGCAGCTTATCAGAAACCGGGACACAGGGTGGCTACACCTTC	CASSLSETGTQGGYTF
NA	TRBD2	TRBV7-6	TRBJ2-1	TGTGCCAGCAGCAGTAGCGGGGGCTCCTACAATGAGCAGTTCTTC	CASSSSGGSYNEQFF
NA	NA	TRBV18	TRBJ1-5	TGTGCCAGCTCACGGGAGGGGGGGAATCAGCCCCAGCATTTT	CASSREGGNQPQHF
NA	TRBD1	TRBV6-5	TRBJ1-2	TGTGCCAGCACTATGGGACAGGGGAACCATGGCTACACCTTC	CASTMGQGNHGYTF
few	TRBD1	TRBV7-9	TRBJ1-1	TGTGCCAGCACCCTAACCAGACAGGGGGCTGAAGCTTTCTTT	CASTLTRQGAEAFF
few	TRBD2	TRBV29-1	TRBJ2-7	TGCAGCGTTGTTCCGCGGGAGCGCTCCTACGAGCAGTACTTC	CSVVPRERSYEQYF
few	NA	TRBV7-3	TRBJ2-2	TGTGCCAGCAGCTTAAACCCAGGGCTGAACACCGGGGAGCTGTTTTTT	CASSLNPGLNTGELFF
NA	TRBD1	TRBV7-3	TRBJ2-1	TGTGCCAGCAGCGGACAGGCCCTTTCCTACAATGAGCAGTTCTTC	CASSGQALSYNEQFF
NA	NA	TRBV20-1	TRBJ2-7	TGCAGTGCAAGGACTACCTACGAGCAGTACTTC	CSARTTYEQYF
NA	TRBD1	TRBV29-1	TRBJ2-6	TGCAGCGTCGGGACAGCCTCTGGGGCCAACGTCCTGACTTTC	CSVGTASGANVLTF
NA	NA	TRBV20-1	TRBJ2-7	TGCAGTGCTATCCCCCCCCACGAGCAGTACTTC	CSAIPPHEQYF
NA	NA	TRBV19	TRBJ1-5	TGTGCCAGTAGTAGACAGATGAATCAGCCCCAGCATTTT	CASSRQMNQPQHF
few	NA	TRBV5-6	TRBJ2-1	TGTGCCAGCAGCTTGGGAGGTGGGTCTAATGAGCAGTTCTTC	CASSLGGGSNEQFF
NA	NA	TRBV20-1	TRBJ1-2	TGCAGTGCCAGGACAAGTGGCTACACCTTC	CSARTSGYTF
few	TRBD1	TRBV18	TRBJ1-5	TGTGCCAGCTCACCAAGTTCTGGGACAGGGAATAGTCAGCCCCAGCATTTT	CASSPSSGTGNSQPQHF
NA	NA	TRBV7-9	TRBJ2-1	TGTGCCAGCAGCTCTCCTAGCAATGAGCAGTTCTTC	CASSSPSNEQFF
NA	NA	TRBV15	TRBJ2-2	TGTGCCACCAGCAGAGATATGAACAAGTTGAACACCGGGGAGCTGTTTTTT	CATSRDMNKLNTGELFF
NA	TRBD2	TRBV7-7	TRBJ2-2	TGTGCTAGCAGCTTGGCGATCGTAGCGGGAGGCACCGGGGAGCTGTTTTTT	CASSLAIVAGGTGELFF
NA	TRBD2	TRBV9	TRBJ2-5	TGTGCCAGCAGCGTAGGGCTAGCGGTTGGTGGGGAGACCCAGTACTTC	CASSVGLAVGGETQYF
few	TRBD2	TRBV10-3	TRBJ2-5	TGTGCCATCAGTGAGGGGACTAGCGGGAGCCACCAAGAGACCCAGTACTTC	CAISEGTSGSHQETQYF
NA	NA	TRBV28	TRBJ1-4	TGTGCCAGCAGTTCTGGGACATTTGCAACTAATGAAAAACTGTTTTTT	CASSSGTFATNEKLFF
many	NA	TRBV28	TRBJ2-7	TGTGCCACAACGCGGACAGTCCCTCCCGGGCAGTACTTC	CATTRTVPPGQYF
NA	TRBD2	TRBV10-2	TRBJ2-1	TGCGCCAGCAGTGAGGGAGCGGGAGGCTACAATGAGCAGTTCTTC	CASSEGAGGYNEQFF
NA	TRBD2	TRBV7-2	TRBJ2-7	TGTGCCAGCAGCTCTAGCGGGAGGATCGACGAGCAGTACTTC	CASSSSGRIDEQYF
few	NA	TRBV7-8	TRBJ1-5	TGTGCCAGCAGCTTAGCGGGACATACATATCAGCCCCAGCATTTT	CASSLAGHTYQPQHF
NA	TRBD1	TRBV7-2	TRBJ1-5	TGTGCCAGCAGCCCTAAAGCGGGACAGGGGCGTAGCAATCAGCCCCAGCATTTT	CASSPKAGQGRSNQPQHF